This is a list of T cell receptor beta chains from one sample in a study of patients and donors after allogeneic stem cell transplantation. TCRdb re-derived calls from the RT-PCR reads in MiXCR, one entry per CDR3 protein. Of under 30,000 distinct CDR3 sequences in the sample, less than 45% are singletons; the top ten hold around 78%. Sequences were obtained from blood, either unsorted or a sorted T cell fraction (not recorded which). The receptors were gathered from a human donor who was either an allogeneic HSCT recipient or a stem cell or donor lymphocyte infusion donor (not recorded which). It is not recorded whose cells these are; they may come from a transplant donor. CDR3s include the opening cysteine and the closing phenylalanine or tryptophan. The D gene is left open where the match is weak.

CDR3: CASGTGGIQPQHF
D: TRBD1
V: TRBV25-1

CDR3: CATSDLTPAYNSPLHF
D: NA
V: TRBV24-1

CDR3: CSVSRGNEQFF
D: NA
V: TRBV29-1

CDR3: CASSLVGDSNQPQHF
D: NA
V: TRBV5-1

CDR3: CASSQGQRLKETQYF
D: NA
V: TRBV4-1

CDR3: CASSQDPGTYGYTF
D: NA
V: TRBV4-1

CDR3: CASSRIGGAGIEAFF
D: NA
V: TRBV5-5

CDR3: CSAIRADNSPLHF
D: NA
V: TRBV20-1

CDR3: CASSRTGLNTEAFF
D: NA
V: TRBV7-9

CDR3: CSASPPGYNSPLHF
D: NA
V: TRBV20-1

CDR3: CASSPPGPRIPGNTIYF
D: NA
V: TRBV5-1

CDR3: CASSFPGPVEKLFF
D: NA
V: TRBV7-8

CDR3: CASSLQGPSSYEQYF
D: NA
V: TRBV5-1

CDR3: CASARVLYNEQFF
D: NA
V: TRBV25-1

CDR3: CASSQASTGELFF
D: NA
V: TRBV28

CDR3: CASSLAGTTYEQYF
D: NA
V: TRBV28

CDR3: CASSQFRGGTDTQYF
D: NA
V: TRBV3-1

CDR3: CASSLGQRVDTQYF
D: NA
V: TRBV5-4

CDR3: CASSLTLNQPQHF
D: NA
V: TRBV7-9

CDR3: CASSEVGGTEAFF
D: NA
V: TRBV2

CDR3: CASSLQPNTEAFF
D: NA
V: TRBV12-3/TRBV12-4

CDR3: CASSLYGVGVTGANVLTF
D: NA
V: TRBV5-1

CDR3: CSARNPGQGYEQYF
D: TRBD1
V: TRBV20-1

CDR3: CASSYTIGTSGSTYEQYF
D: TRBD2
V: TRBV6-5

CDR3: CASSTTPNTEAFF
D: NA
V: TRBV18

CDR3: CASSLGLGTGRNQPQHF
D: TRBD1
V: TRBV13

CDR3: CASSPRTGGLNQPQHF
D: TRBD1
V: TRBV9

CDR3: CASSPTGTNDQPQHF
D: NA
V: TRBV5-1

CDR3: CAISAGGPTYEQYF
D: TRBD1
V: TRBV10-3